This T cell receptor (beta chain) comes out of a study of CD8+CD57+ T cells in acquired aplastic anemia. The germline gives CDR1 MGHRA, CDR2 YSYEKL. This CDR3 is 13 amino acids long. V lost 1 base and J 8 bases, leaving 6 bases between the germline ends. This clonotype was seen repeatedly, ten times or more. Genomic DNA constituted the template upon which TCR beta VDJ and CDR3 profiling was performed. A single record per CDR3 protein comes from TCRdb applying MiXCR to the reads. Here the sample spans approximately 220,000 distinct CDR3 sequences, about half being singletons. Patients who underwent sequencing had shown CD8+CD57+ cell expansion by flow cytometry.

This rearrangement joins TRBV4-1 to TRBJ1-6; D gene uncertain. Sequenced sample: sorted CD4+, CD8+, or CD8+CD57+ T cells (not recorded which) from PBMCs. The source is a human donor with aplastic anemia. The CDR3 nucleotides are TGCGCCAGCAGCCAAGTGGGTGATTCACCCCTCCACTTT. Its protein product is CASSQVGDSPLHF.